A selection of T cell receptor beta chains follows, all from one sample in a study of identifying expanded T cells in peripheral blood. Generated by immunoSEQ multiplex PCR, the TCRdb table keeps only in-frame clones and is missing some. The repertoire consists of 90,000 to 110,000 clones, with 88% occurring once and the leading ten covering 7.5% to 10%. Sequenced input: blood. The source is a person aged 18 to 75 in good health. The CDR3 runs from the conserved cysteine through the conserved F or W. D genes are given only for firm matches. Not every row has a clone size; where given, it reads once, few, many or a size class.

CDR3: CASSQDRGASTDTQYF; DNA: TGCGCCAGCAGCCAAGACAGGGGGGCGAGCACAGATACGCAGTATTTT; length: 16; size: -; J: TRBJ2-3; V: TRBV4-1; D: -
CDR3: CASSFRETQYF; DNA: TGTGCCAGCAGCTTTCGTGAGACCCAGTACTTC; length: 11; size: -; J: TRBJ2-5; V: TRBV7-9; D: -
CDR3: CASSQGLGVLQPQHF; DNA: TGTGCCAGCAGTCAGGGGTTGGGGGTCCTTCAGCCCCAGCATTTT; length: 15; size: -; J: TRBJ1-5; V: TRBV5-6; D: -
CDR3: CASRRAQSSYEQYF; DNA: TGTGCCAGCCGCCGGGCCCAGAGCTCCTACGAGCAGTACTTC; length: 14; size: once; J: TRBJ2-7; V: TRBV6-1; D: -
CDR3: CASSLSGTEGEKLFF; DNA: TGTGCCAGCAGCTTAAGTGGGACAGAAGGTGAAAAACTGTTTTTT; length: 15; size: -; J: TRBJ1-4; V: TRBV7-8; D: TRBD1
CDR3: CASSFDRDRGTVAKNIQYF; DNA: TGTGCCAGCAGCTTTGACCGGGACAGGGGTACTGTTGCCAAAAACATTCAGTACTTC; length: 19; size: -; J: TRBJ2-4; V: TRBV5-5; D: TRBD1
CDR3: CATSRGVTGELFF; DNA: TGTGCCACCAGCAGGGGGGTCACCGGGGAGCTGTTTTTT; length: 13; size: once; J: TRBJ2-2; V: TRBV15; D: -
CDR3: CASSFRQGGRYGYTF; DNA: TGTGCCAGCAGTTTCCGACAGGGGGGACGCTATGGCTACACCTTC; length: 15; size: -; J: TRBJ1-2; V: TRBV6-5; D: TRBD1
CDR3: CASSAPFGGETQYF; DNA: TGTGCCAGCAGTGCCCCTTTTGGGGGGGAGACCCAGTACTTC; length: 14; size: -; J: TRBJ2-5; V: TRBV28; D: -
CDR3: CASSLTGTPQETQYF; DNA: TGTGCCAGCAGCTTAACTGGGACACCTCAAGAGACCCAGTACTTC; length: 15; size: -; J: TRBJ2-5; V: TRBV7-3; D: -
CDR3: CSGGTTGGTEAFF; DNA: TGCAGCGGTGGGACAACCGGCGGCACTGAAGCTTTCTTT; length: 13; size: -; J: TRBJ1-1; V: TRBV29-1; D: -
CDR3: CSVEGQGKYGYTF; DNA: TGCAGCGTTGAGGGGCAGGGGAAATATGGCTACACCTTC; length: 13; size: once; J: TRBJ1-2; V: TRBV29-1; D: -
CDR3: CASSAPGTGSSDTEAFF; DNA: TGTGCCAGCAGCGCCCCCGGGACAGGGTCTTCTGACACTGAAGCTTTCTTT; length: 17; size: -; J: TRBJ1-1; V: TRBV9; D: TRBD1
CDR3: CASVPLGKNSYNEQFF; DNA: TGTGCCAGTGTCCCACTAGGGAAGAACTCCTACAATGAGCAGTTCTTC; length: 16; size: -; J: TRBJ2-1; V: TRBV7-6; D: -
CDR3: CASSLESGGDRWETQYF; DNA: TGTGCCAGCAGCTTAGAGAGCGGGGGGGATCGGTGGGAGACCCAGTACTTC; length: 17; size: -; J: TRBJ2-5; V: TRBV11-2; D: TRBD2
CDR3: CASSLTALAGDEVNEQFF; DNA: TGTGCCAGCAGTTTAACGGCGCTAGCGGGAGATGAGGTCAATGAGCAGTTCTTC; length: 18; size: -; J: TRBJ2-1; V: TRBV27; D: TRBD2
CDR3: CATGSGPPYNEQFF; DNA: TGTGCCACCGGGTCCGGGCCCCCCTACAATGAGCAGTTCTTC; length: 14; size: -; J: TRBJ2-1; V: TRBV19; D: -
CDR3: CAISGFKSYEQYF; DNA: TGTGCCATCAGTGGGTTCAAATCCTACGAGCAGTACTTC; length: 13; size: -; J: TRBJ2-7; V: TRBV10-3; D: -
CDR3: CASSESTRETQYF; DNA: TGCGCCAGCAGTGAGTCGACTCGAGAGACCCAGTACTTC; length: 13; size: once; J: TRBJ2-5; V: TRBV10-1; D: -
CDR3: CASSVLSGQGDEQYF; DNA: TGTGCCAGCAGCGTCCTTTCGGGACAGGGGGACGAGCAGTACTTC; length: 15; size: -; J: TRBJ2-7; V: TRBV9; D: TRBD1
CDR3: CASSPRLAGDNEQFF; DNA: TGTGCCAGCAGTCCCCGACTAGCGGGGGACAATGAGCAGTTCTTC; length: 15; size: -; J: TRBJ2-1; V: TRBV11-3; D: TRBD2
CDR3: CASSVTGRRGEKLFF; DNA: TGTGCCAGTAGTGTCACAGGGCGTCGGGGGGAAAAACTGTTTTTT; length: 15; size: -; J: TRBJ1-4; V: TRBV19; D: -
CDR3: CASSLAGTRAQYF; DNA: TGTGCCAGCAGCTTGGCCGGGACGCGGGCGCAGTATTTT; length: 13; size: -; J: TRBJ2-3; V: TRBV5-4; D: -
CDR3: CASSKTRKMVFEQYF; DNA: TGTGCCAGCAGCAAAACGAGGAAGATGGTCTTCGAGCAGTACTTC; length: 15; size: few; J: TRBJ2-7; V: TRBV21-1; D: -
CDR3: CASSPGLAGNTGELFF; DNA: TGTGCCAGCTCACCCGGACTAGCGGGAAACACCGGGGAGCTGTTTTTT; length: 16; size: -; J: TRBJ2-2; V: TRBV18; D: TRBD2
CDR3: CASSSLTSGSIYHEQYF; DNA: TGTGCCAGCAGCTCCCTGACTAGCGGGAGTATATACCACGAGCAGTACTTC; length: 17; size: -; J: TRBJ2-7; V: TRBV5-4; D: TRBD2
CDR3: CASSSTAQETQYF; DNA: TGCGCCAGCAGCTCTACAGCACAAGAGACCCAGTACTTC; length: 13; size: -; J: TRBJ2-5; V: TRBV10-1; D: -
CDR3: CASSLVVGQNGYTF; DNA: TGTGCCAGCAGCTTAGTAGTGGGACAAAATGGCTACACCTTC; length: 14; size: -; J: TRBJ1-2; V: TRBV7-9; D: -
CDR3: CASSNQGKETQYF; DNA: TGCGCCAGCAGTAACCAGGGGAAGGAGACCCAGTACTTC; length: 13; size: -; J: TRBJ2-5; V: TRBV5-1; D: -
CDR3: CASSPWTGGGQFF; DNA: TGTGCCAGCAGCCCTTGGACGGGAGGTGGGCAGTTCTTC; length: 13; size: -; J: TRBJ2-1; V: TRBV2; D: TRBD2
CDR3: CASSYSDTSGSYEQYF; DNA: TGTGCCAGCAGTTATTCTGACACTAGCGGATCCTACGAGCAGTACTTC; length: 16; size: -; J: TRBJ2-7; V: TRBV6-6; D: TRBD2
CDR3: CASSLYGSEQFF; DNA: TGTGCCAGCAGCTTATACGGGAGTGAGCAGTTCTTC; length: 12; size: -; J: TRBJ2-1; V: TRBV7-3; D: -
CDR3: CASSFLSLYEQYF; DNA: TGTGCCAGCAGCTTTCTTAGCTTGTACGAGCAGTACTTC; length: 13; size: once; J: TRBJ2-7; V: TRBV7-2; D: -
CDR3: CASRSTGGINYGYTF; DNA: TGTGCCAGCAGATCGACAGGGGGAATTAACTATGGCTACACCTTC; length: 15; size: -; J: TRBJ1-2; V: TRBV6-5; D: TRBD1
CDR3: CASSNPGTGKAEAFF; DNA: TGTGCCAGCAGCAACCCCGGGACAGGGAAGGCTGAAGCTTTCTTT; length: 15; size: -; J: TRBJ1-1; V: TRBV21-1; D: -
CDR3: CASSLLAGVSEQYF; DNA: TGCGCCAGCAGCCTACTAGCGGGAGTCTCCGAGCAGTACTTC; length: 14; size: once; J: TRBJ2-7; V: TRBV4-1; D: TRBD2
CDR3: CASRPQGAREQYF; DNA: TGTGCCAGCAGGCCCCAGGGGGCCCGGGAGCAGTACTTC; length: 13; size: -; J: TRBJ2-7; V: TRBV28; D: TRBD1
CDR3: CAIRKTGPNTEAFF; DNA: TGTGCCATCAGGAAGACAGGACCGAACACTGAAGCTTTCTTT; length: 14; size: few; J: TRBJ1-1; V: TRBV10-3; D: -
CDR3: CASSPGQVNSPLHF; DNA: TGCGCCAGCAGCCCGGGACAGGTTAATTCACCCCTCCACTTT; length: 14; size: -; J: TRBJ1-6; V: TRBV5-1; D: TRBD1
CDR3: CASSLGTGDPEYF; DNA: TGTGCCAGCAGCTTAGGGACGGGGGACCCAGAGTATTTT; length: 13; size: -; J: TRBJ2-3; V: TRBV7-3; D: -